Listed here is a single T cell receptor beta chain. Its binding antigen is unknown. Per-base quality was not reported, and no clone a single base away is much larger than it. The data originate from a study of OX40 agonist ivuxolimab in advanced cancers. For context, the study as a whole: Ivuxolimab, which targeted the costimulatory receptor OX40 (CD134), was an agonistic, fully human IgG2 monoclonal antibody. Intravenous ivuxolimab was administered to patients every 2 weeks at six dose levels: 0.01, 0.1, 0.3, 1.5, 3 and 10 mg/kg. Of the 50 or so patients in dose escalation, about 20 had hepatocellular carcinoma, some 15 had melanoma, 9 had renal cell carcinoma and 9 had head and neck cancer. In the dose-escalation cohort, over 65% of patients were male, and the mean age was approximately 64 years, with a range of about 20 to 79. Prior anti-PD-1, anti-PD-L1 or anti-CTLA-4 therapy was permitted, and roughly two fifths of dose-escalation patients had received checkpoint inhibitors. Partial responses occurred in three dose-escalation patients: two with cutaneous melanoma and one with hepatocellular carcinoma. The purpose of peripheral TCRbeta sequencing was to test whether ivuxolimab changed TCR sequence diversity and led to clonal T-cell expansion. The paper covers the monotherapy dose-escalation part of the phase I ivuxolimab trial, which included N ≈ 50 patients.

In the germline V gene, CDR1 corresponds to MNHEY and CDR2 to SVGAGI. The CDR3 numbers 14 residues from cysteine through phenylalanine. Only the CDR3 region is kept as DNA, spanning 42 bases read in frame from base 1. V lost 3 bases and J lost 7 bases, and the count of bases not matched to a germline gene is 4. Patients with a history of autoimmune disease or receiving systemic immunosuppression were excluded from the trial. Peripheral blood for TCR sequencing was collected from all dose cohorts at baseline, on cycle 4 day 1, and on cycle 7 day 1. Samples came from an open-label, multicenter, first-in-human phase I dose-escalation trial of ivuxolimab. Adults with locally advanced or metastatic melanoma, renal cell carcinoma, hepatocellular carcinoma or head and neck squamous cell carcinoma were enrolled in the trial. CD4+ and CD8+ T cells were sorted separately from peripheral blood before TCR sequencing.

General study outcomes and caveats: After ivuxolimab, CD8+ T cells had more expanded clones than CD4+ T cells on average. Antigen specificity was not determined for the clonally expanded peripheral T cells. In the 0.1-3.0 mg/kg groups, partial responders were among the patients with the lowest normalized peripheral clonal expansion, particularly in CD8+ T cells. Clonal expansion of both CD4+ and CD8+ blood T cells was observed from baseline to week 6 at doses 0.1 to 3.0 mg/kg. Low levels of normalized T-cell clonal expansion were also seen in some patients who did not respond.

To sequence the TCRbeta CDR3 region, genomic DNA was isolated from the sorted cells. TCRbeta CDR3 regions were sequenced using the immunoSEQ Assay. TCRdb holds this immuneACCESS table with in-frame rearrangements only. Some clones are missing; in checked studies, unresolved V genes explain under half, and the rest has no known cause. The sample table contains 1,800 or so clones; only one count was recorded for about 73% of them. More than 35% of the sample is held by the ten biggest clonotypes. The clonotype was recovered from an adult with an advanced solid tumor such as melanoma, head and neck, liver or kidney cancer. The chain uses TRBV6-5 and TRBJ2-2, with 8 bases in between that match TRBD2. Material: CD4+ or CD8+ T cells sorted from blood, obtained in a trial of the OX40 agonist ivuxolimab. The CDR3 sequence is CASSYFAGGGELFF. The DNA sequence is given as TGTGCCAGCAGTTATTTTGCGGGGGGCGGGGAGCTGTTTTTT.